This TCR beta chain was identified in a study of early T cells in non-severe SARS-CoV-2 infection. The CDR3 is 13 amino acids. V was trimmed by 3 bases and J by 10 bases, leaving 10 bases between them. Unique molecular identifiers tagged individual cDNA molecules. TCRdb called the 5' RACE reads again in MiXCR, with one record for every CDR3 protein. The sample lists 50,000 to 65,000 distinct CDR3 sequences, approximately 14% occurring once. The receptor was derived from an adult who was a healthcare worker with PCR-confirmed SARS-CoV-2 infection or an uninfected control (not recorded which). The sample taken for sequencing was whole blood. The rearrangement uses TRBV12-3 or TRBV12-4 and TRBJ1-6; D call uncertain. CDR3 DNA: TGTGCCAGCAGTTTGGCCGCCGACTCACCCCTCCACTTT. Its protein product is CASSLAADSPLHF.